This passage covers 7 T cell receptor beta chains from one sample sequenced in a study of blood T cell repertoires in COVID-19. Assay: immunoSEQ multiplex PCR; the TCRdb copy retains only in-frame clones and omits some. The sample lists about 280,000 clones, around 85% seen once, with about 2.5% in the top ten. Input material: PBMCs or T cells enriched from blood (not recorded which). These receptor sequences come from a woman between 50 and 59 years old who had recovered from COVID-19.

The chain is built from TRBV30 and TRBJ2-1; possible D gene TRBD1, 6 bases. The V end was cut by 4 bases, the J end by 2 bases, with 18 bases between. The CDR3 is made up of 16 amino acids. CDR1 is GTSNPN and CDR2 is SVGIG in the germline V gene (reference sequence). The CDR3 is CAWKVEQGETYNEQFF. The CDR3 region has the DNA TGTGCCTGGAAGGTCGAACAGGGAGAAACCTACAATGAGCAGTTCTTC.

The chain carries TRBV5-6 and TRBJ2-7, with a possible D match to TRBD2 (5 bases). Germline CDR1 and CDR2: SGHDT and YYEEEE. With 6 bases removed from V and 1 base from J, the gap between germline ends came to 14 bases. The CDR3 sequence is 14 residues long. The CDR3 DNA is TGTGCCAGCACCTTCTCGGGGAGTTCCTACGAGCAGTACTTC. Encoded protein: CASTFSGSSYEQYF.

The CDR3: CASSYPGGKPGGPQFF. In DNA, the CDR3 is TGTGCCAGCAGTTACCCCGGAGGGAAGCCGGGAGGGCCGCAGTTCTTC. The chain recombines TRBV6-5 with TRBJ2-1; TRBD2 matches at 8 bases. This CDR3 contains 16 residues. V shed 2 bases, J shed 12 bases, and the junction held 15 bases outside the gene matches. Germline assignment: CDR1 MNHEY and CDR2 SVGAGI.

The gene calls are TRBV6-2 or TRBV6-3 and TRBJ1-2, with TRBD1 matching 7 bases. The CDR3 extends over 13 amino acids. CDR1 is MNHEY and CDR2 is SVGEGT in the germline V gene. The junction had 2 bases not matched to a gene; V was cut back by 1 base and J by 6 bases. Written as DNA, the CDR3 is TGTGCCAGCAGTTACTGGCAGGGGGATGGCTACACCTTC. Protein sequence: CASSYWQGDGYTF.

This clone was found a few times. V usage is TRBV28 and J usage is TRBJ2-7; D is possibly TRBD1 (6 bases). The CDR3 consists of 14 residues. Trimming cost V 2 bases and J 2 bases, with 10 bases left between them. The germline gives CDR1 MDHEN, CDR2 SYDVKM. CDR3 in DNA: TGTGCCAGCAGTTTACCGGGACATCCCTACGAGCAGTACTTC. Translating it yields CASSLPGHPYEQYF.

V is TRBV21-1 and J is TRBJ1-2. TRBV21-1 has pseudogene status. CDR3 length: 19 amino acids. The CDR3 DNA reads as TGTGCCAGCAGCACCAGCGGGGATCAGGGGATGGGTTCCAACTATGGCTACACCTTC. Its protein is CASSTSGDQGMGSNYGYTF.

The chain is built from TRBV19 and TRBJ2-3; D not resolved. This CDR3 contains 13 residues. V was shortened by 2 bases and J by 4 bases, with 7 bases between the two germline ends. The germline gives CDR1 LNHDA, CDR2 SQIVND (reference sequence). The CDR3 loop is CASSISGSDTQYF. CDR3 DNA sequence: TGTGCCAGTAGTATATCGGGTTCAGATACGCAGTATTTT.